The sequence of this TCR beta chain was determined in a study of CD8+CD57+ T cells in acquired aplastic anemia. Background on the study: Sorted cells (CD4+ and CD8+) yielded DNA amounts that averaged approximately 3.1 ug.

This clonotype showed up just a few times. The antigen is not known. Those patients picked for sequencing had displayed CD8+CD57+ cell expansion on flow cytometry. At the time of blood sampling, patients had not yet received any therapy. This CDR3 has 12 residues. Germline V gives CDR1 MNHNY, CDR2 SVGAGI (reference sequence). V dropped 10 bases and J dropped 4 bases, with 13 bases sitting between them. Both TCR beta VDJ combination and CDR3 sequence profiling were carried out. Genomic DNA was the template for this profiling. Each CDR3 protein gets one entry after TCRdb re-called the reads with MiXCR. The repertoire holds about 270,000 distinct CDR3 sequences, with roughly 82% as singletons. The study, taken as a whole, reports: Found in both controls and patients were twenty-nine CD8+ CDR3 sequences.

This TCR came from a human donor with aplastic anemia. V and J are TRBV6-6 and TRBJ2-5, with D possibly TRBD1 on 6 matching bases. Sequences were obtained from sorted CD4+, CD8+, or CD8+CD57+ T cells (not recorded which) from PBMCs. CDR3 protein: CANGQGGETQYF. The CDR3 nucleotides read TGTGCCAACGGGCAAGGGGGAGAGACCCAGTACTTC.